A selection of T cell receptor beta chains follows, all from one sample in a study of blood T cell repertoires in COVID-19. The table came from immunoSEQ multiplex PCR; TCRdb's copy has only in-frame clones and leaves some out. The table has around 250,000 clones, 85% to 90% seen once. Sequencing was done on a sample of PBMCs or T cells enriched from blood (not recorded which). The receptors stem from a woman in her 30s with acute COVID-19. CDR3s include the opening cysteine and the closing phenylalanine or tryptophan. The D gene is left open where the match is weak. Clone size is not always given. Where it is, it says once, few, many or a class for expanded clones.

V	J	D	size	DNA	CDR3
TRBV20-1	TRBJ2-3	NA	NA	TGCAGTGCTAGTATCGGGACTGCTAGCACAGATACGCAGTATTTT	CSASIGTASTDTQYF
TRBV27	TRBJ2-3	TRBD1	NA	TGTGCCAGCAGTTCAGGGGGCTGGACAGATACGCAGTATTTT	CASSSGGWTDTQYF
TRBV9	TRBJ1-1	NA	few	TGTGCCAGCAGCACCCGGGACACGAAGAACACTGAAGCTTTCTTT	CASSTRDTKNTEAFF
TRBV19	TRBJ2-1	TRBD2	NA	TGTGCCAGTAGTATGGTTCACGGGGGGACCGGCAGGCATGAGCAGTTCTTC	CASSMVHGGTGRHEQFF
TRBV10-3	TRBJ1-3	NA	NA	TGTGCCATCAGTGAGTCCGTTTCTGGAAACACCATATATTTT	CAISESVSGNTIYF
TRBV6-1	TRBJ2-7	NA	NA	TGTGCCAGCAGTGATGCCGGACACGTCTCCTACGAGCAGTACTTC	CASSDAGHVSYEQYF
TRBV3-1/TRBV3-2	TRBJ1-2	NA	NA	TGTGCCAGCAGCCAAGACGTAGATGGCTACACCTTC	CASSQDVDGYTF
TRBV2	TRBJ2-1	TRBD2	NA	TGTGCCAGCAGCGAAGGGACTAGAGCGCACAATGAGCAGTTCTTC	CASSEGTRAHNEQFF
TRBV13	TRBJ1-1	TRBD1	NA	TGTGCCAGCAACGTAATCGGGACAGGGAACACTGAAGCTTTCTTT	CASNVIGTGNTEAFF
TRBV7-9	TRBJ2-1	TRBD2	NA	TGTGCCAGCAGCTTAGCTAGCGGGAGTTGGAATGAGCAGTTCTTC	CASSLASGSWNEQFF
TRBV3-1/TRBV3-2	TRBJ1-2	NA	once	TGTGCCAGCAAGGGCGCCGGACAGTCTAACTATGGCTACACCTTC	CASKGAGQSNYGYTF
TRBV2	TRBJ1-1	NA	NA	TGTGCCAGCAGTAGACCCGGGACAATTGAAGCTTTCTTT	CASSRPGTIEAFF
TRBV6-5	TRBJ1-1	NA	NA	TGTGCCAGCAGTTCCCCGCGGGAGGGGAACACTGAAGCTTTCTTT	CASSSPREGNTEAFF
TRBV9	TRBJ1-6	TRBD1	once	TGTGCCAGCAAAACTCAACAGGGGGCTCATTCACCCCTCCACTTT	CASKTQQGAHSPLHF
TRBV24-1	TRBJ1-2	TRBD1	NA	TGTGCCACCAGTGGAAGCGGGACAGGGAGCGTCTACACCTTC	CATSGSGTGSVYTF
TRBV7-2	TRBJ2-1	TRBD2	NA	TGTGCCAGCATCTCACTAGCGGGAGGGGCCAATGAGCAGTTCTTC	CASISLAGGANEQFF
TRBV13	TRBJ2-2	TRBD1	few	TGTGCCAGCAGCCAAAGGACAGGGGCTACCCGAACCGGGGAGCTGTTTTTT	CASSQRTGATRTGELFF
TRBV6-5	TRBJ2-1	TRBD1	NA	TGTGCCAGCAGAGGGACAGACCACAATGAGCAGTTCTTC	CASRGTDHNEQFF
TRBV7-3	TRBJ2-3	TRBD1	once	TGTGCCAGCAGCTCCGGGACAGGGGTTACAGATACGCAGTATTTT	CASSSGTGVTDTQYF
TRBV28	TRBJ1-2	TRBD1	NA	TGTGCCAGCGCTCAGGGGGACTATGGCTACACCTTC	CASAQGDYGYTF
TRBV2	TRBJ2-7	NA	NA	TGTGCCAGCAGTGATTCTCTTTTTGTCTTGAGCTCCTACGAGCAGTACTTC	CASSDSLFVLSSYEQYF
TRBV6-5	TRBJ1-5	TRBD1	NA	TGTGCCAGCAGTTACGACGCAGGGGGAAATCAGCCCCAGCATTTT	CASSYDAGGNQPQHF
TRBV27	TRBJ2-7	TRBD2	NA	TGTGCCAGCAGTTTCGGTGTGATGGCGGGAGTCTTGTCCGAGCAGTACTTC	CASSFGVMAGVLSEQYF
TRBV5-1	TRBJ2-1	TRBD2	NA	TGCGCCAGCAGCACGGGACTAGATTACAATGAGCAGTTCTTC	CASSTGLDYNEQFF
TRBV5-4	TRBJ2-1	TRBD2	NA	TGTGCCAGCAGTTCGGGACGGGAGGGATACAATGAGCAGTTCTTC	CASSSGREGYNEQFF
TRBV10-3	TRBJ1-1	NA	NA	TGTGCCATCTATTCCGGGGAAGCCGAAGCTTTCTTT	CAIYSGEAEAFF
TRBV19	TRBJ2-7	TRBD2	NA	TGTGCCAGTAGCCCGGGACTAGCGGACTACGAGCAGTACTTC	CASSPGLADYEQYF
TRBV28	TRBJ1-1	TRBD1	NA	TGTGCCAGCAGGGTCCTTGGACAGGGGGCCGGAGAAGCTTTCTTT	CASRVLGQGAGEAFF
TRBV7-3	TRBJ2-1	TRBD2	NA	TGTGCCAGCAGCTTAATGGCGGGAGTAGGTAGCTATGAGCAGTTCTTC	CASSLMAGVGSYEQFF
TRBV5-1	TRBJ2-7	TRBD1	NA	TGCGCCAGCAGCTTGGGACAGGGAGTCCGCGAGCAGTACTTC	CASSLGQGVREQYF
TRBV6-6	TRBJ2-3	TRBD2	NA	TGTGCCAGCAGCTCCTCGGGACTAGCGGGAGGGGGGGGCACAGATACGCAGTATTTT	CASSSSGLAGGGGTDTQYF
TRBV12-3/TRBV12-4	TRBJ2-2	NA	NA	TGTGCCAGCAGCCTTTTCACCGGGGAGCTGTTTTTT	CASSLFTGELFF
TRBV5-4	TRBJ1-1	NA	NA	TGTGCCAGCAGCTCCGCAGGGGCGATGAACACTGAAGCTTTCTTT	CASSSAGAMNTEAFF
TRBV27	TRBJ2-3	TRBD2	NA	TGTGCCAGCAGGCTAGCGGGAGAGGCTACCACCCAGTATTTT	CASRLAGEATTQYF
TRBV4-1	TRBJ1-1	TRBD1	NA	TGCGCCAGCAGCCAAGCACCAGGGACAGGAGCACCGAACACTGAAGCTTTCTTT	CASSQAPGTGAPNTEAFF
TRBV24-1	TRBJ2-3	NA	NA	TGTGCCACCACAGGCAGGGATACATGGACGCAGTATTTT	CATTGRDTWTQYF
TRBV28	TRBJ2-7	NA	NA	TGTGCCAGCAGTCTAGCCCAGGTGTCCTACGAGCAGTACTTC	CASSLAQVSYEQYF
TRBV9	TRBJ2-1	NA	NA	TGTGCCAGCAGCGTACAGGTGTACAATGAGCAGTTCTTC	CASSVQVYNEQFF
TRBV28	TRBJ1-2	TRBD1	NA	TGTGCCAGCAGTTTTAGCCGACAGGGCGGGGGCTACACCTTC	CASSFSRQGGGYTF
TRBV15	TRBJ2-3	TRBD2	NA	TGTGCCACCAGCAGTTTACTAGCGGGAGGACGCACAGATACGCAGTATTTT	CATSSLLAGGRTDTQYF
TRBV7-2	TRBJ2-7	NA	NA	TGTGCCAGCAGCCCCGGGACTTTAGCCTACGAGCAGTACTTC	CASSPGTLAYEQYF
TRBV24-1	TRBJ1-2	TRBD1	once	TGTGCCACCAGTGAAGAGGGGACAGCGGTCTATGGCTACACCTTC	CATSEEGTAVYGYTF
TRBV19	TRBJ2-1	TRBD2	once	TGTGCCAGTAGTCTAGGGACTAGCGGATACAATGAGCAGTTCTTC	CASSLGTSGYNEQFF
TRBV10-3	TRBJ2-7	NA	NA	TGTGCCATCAGTGAGGTTAGGTCGAGGTCAATCTACGAGCAGTACTTC	CAISEVRSRSIYEQYF
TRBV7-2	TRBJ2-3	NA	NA	TGTGCCAGCAGCTTATCGTCCCTCCAAGTTGCGGATACGCAGTATTTT	CASSLSSLQVADTQYF
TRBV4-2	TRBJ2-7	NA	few	TGTGCCAGCAGCCCGTACCGGGACTACGAGCAGTACTTC	CASSPYRDYEQYF
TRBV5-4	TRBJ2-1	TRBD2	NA	TGTGCCAGCAGCTTGGATAGCGGGAGTTACAATGAGCAGTTCTTC	CASSLDSGSYNEQFF
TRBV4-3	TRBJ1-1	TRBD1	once	TGCGCCAGCAGCCTCGACAGGGACACTGAAGCTTTCTTT	CASSLDRDTEAFF
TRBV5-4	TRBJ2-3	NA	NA	TGTGCCAGCAGCTTTTCTAGCACCCCAGATACGCAGTATTTT	CASSFSSTPDTQYF
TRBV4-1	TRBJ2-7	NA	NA	TGCGCCAGCAGCACCGGAGGAGCGAGGAGCTCCTACGAGCAGTACTTC	CASSTGGARSSYEQYF
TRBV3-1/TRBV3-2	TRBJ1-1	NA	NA	TGTGCCAGCAGCCTGGGGGGTATGAACACTGAAGCTTTCTTT	CASSLGGMNTEAFF
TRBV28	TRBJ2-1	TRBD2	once	TGTGCCAGCAGTTTTCGGGGACTAGCGGGAGATGAGCAGTTCTTC	CASSFRGLAGDEQFF
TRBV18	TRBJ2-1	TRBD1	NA	TGTGCCAGCTCACCGAGACAGGGTAGTACAGTCAATGAGCAGTTCTTC	CASSPRQGSTVNEQFF
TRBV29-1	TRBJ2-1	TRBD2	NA	TGCAGCTCCACCGGGACTAGCAGTAACAATGAGCAGTTCTTC	CSSTGTSSNNEQFF
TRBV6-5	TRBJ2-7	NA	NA	TGTGCCACCCTAGGTCTAGATGGGGAGCAGTACTTC	CATLGLDGEQYF
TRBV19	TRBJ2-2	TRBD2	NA	TGTGCCAGTAGTACAAGCGGGAAAGGGGAGCTGTTTTTT	CASSTSGKGELFF